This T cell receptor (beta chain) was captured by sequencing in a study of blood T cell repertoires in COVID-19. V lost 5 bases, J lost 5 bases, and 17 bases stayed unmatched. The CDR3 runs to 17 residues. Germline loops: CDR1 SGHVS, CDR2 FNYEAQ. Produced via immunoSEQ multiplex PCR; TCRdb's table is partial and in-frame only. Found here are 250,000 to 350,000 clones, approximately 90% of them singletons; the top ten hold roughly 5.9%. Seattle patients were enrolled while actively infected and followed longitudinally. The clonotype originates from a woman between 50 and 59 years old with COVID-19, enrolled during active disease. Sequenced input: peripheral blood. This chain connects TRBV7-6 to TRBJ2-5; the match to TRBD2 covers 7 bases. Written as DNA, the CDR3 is TGTGCCAGCAGCCCTAGCGTGCGGGAGAGATTTTTGGAGACCCAGTACTTC. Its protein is CASSPSVRERFLETQYF.